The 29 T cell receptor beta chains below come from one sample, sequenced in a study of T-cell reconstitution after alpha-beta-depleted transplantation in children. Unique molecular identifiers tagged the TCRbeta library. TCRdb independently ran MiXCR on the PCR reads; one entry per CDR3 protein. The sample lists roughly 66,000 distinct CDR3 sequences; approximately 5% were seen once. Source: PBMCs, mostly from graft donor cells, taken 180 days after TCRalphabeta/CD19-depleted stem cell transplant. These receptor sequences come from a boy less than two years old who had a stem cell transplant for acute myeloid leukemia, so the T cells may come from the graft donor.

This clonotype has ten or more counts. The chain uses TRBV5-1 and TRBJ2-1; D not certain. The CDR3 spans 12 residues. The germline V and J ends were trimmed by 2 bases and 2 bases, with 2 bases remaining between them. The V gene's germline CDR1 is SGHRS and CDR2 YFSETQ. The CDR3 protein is CASSFTYNEQFF. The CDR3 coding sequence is TGCGCCAGCAGCTTTACCTACAATGAGCAGTTCTTC.

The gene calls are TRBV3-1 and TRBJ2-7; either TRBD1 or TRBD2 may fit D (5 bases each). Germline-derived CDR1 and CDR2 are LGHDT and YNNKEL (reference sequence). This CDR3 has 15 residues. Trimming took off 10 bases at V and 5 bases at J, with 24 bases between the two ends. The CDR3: CATSQVYPGTNEQYF. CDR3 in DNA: TGTGCCACCTCCCAAGTGTATCCGGGGACGAACGAGCAGTACTTC.

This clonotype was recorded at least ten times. In DNA, the CDR3 is TGCGCCAGCAGTGAGTCGGCCGGGTTCAATCAGCCCCAGCATTTT. Translation: CASSESAGFNQPQHF. The chain combines TRBV10-2 with TRBJ1-5; D remains unclear. Per the germline V gene, CDR1 is WSHSY and CDR2 is SAAADI. Trimming took 0 bases from V and 3 from J, leaving 9 bases between them. The CDR3 covers 15 residues.

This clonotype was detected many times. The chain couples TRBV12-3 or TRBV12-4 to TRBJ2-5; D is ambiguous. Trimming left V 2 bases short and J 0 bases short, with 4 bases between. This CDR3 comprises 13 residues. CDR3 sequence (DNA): TGTGCCAGCAGTTTAACAGACCAAGAGACCCAGTACTTC. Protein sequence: CASSLTDQETQYF.

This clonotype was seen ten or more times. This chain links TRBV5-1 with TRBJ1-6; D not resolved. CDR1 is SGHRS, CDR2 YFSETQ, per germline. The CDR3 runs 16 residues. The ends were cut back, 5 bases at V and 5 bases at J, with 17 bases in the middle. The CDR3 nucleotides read TGCGCCAGCAGTTCTGACGGATCCCCTAATAATTCACCCCTCCACTTT. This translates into CASSSDGSPNNSPLHF.

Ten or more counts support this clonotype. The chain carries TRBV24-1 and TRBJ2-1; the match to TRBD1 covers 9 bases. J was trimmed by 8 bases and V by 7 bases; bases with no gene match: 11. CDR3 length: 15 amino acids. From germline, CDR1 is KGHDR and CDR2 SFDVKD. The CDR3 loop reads CATRGRTGAIDEQFF. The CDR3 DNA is TGTGCCACCAGGGGGAGGACAGGGGCTATCGATGAGCAGTTCTTC.

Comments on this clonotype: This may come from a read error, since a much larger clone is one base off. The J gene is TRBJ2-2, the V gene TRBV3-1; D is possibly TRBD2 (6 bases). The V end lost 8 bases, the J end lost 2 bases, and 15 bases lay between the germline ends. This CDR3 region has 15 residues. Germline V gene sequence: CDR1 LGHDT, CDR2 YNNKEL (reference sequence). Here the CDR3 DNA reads TGTGCCAGCTGCCCCCGGGACTCCAACACCGGGGAGCTGTTTTTT. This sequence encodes CASCPRDSNTGELFF.

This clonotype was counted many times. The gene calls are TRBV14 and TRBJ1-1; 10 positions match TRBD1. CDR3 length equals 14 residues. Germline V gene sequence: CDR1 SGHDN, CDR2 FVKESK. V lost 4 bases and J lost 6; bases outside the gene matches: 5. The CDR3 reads CASSLWTGGSEAFF. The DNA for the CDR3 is TGTGCCAGCAGCCTTTGGACAGGGGGATCTGAAGCTTTCTTT.

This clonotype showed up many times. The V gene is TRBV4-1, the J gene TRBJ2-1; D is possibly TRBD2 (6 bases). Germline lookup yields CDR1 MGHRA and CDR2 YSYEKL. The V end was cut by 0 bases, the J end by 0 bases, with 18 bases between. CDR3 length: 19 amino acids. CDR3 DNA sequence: TGCGCCAGCAGCCAAGATCTTCGGGGACTTTCGAGCTCCTACAATGAGCAGTTCTTC. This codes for CASSQDLRGLSSSYNEQFF.

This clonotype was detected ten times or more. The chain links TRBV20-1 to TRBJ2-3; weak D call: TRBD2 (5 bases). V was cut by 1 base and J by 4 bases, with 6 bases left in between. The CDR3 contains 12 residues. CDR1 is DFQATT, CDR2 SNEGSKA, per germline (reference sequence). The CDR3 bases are TGCAGTGCTAGAGTGAGGGCAGATACGCAGTATTTT. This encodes CSARVRADTQYF.

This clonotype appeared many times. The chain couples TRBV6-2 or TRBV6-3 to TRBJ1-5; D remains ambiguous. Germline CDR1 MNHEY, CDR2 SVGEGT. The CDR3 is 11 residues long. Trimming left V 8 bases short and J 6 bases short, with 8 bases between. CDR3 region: CASGLGQPQHF. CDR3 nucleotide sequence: TGTGCCAGCGGACTCGGTCAGCCCCAGCATTTT.

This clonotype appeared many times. This chain's CDR3 is CASSLAGATNTEAFF. DNA for the CDR3: TGCGCCAGCAGCTTGGCCGGGGCAACGAACACTGAAGCTTTCTTT. This chain links TRBV5-1 with TRBJ1-1; TRBD1 might be the D (5 bases). V dropped 0 bases and J dropped 1 base, with 10 bases sitting between them. The CDR3 extends over 15 amino acids. The germline V gene has CDR1 SGHRS and CDR2 YFSETQ.

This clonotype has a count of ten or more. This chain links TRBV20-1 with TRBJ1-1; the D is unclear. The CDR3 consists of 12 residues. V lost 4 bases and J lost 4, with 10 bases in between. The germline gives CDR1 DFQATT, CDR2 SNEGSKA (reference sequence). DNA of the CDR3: TGCAGTGCTACCAGCCCCATCACTGAAGCTTTCTTT. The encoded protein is CSATSPITEAFF.

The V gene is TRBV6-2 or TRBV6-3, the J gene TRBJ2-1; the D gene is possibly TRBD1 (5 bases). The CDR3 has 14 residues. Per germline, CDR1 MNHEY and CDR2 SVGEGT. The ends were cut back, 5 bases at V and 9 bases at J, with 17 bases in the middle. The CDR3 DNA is TGTGCCAGCAGTAAACGTTTACAGGAGATTGAGCAGTTCTTC. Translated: CASSKRLQEIEQFF.

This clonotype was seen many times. Here the CDR3 DNA reads TGTGCCAGCAGTGGGAGGGGGCATAACTATGGCTACACCTTC. Amino acids: CASSGRGHNYGYTF. The chain employs TRBV25-1 and TRBJ1-2; TRBD1 matches at 7 bases. The V gene end was trimmed by 4 bases and the J gene end by 1 base; junction bases not matched to a gene: 3. Per the germline V gene, CDR1 is MGHDK and CDR2 is SYGVNS. The length of the CDR3 is 14 residues.

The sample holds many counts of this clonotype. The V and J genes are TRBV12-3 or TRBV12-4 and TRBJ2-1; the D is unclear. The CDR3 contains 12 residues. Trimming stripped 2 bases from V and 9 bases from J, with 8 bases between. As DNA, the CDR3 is TGTGCCAGCAGTTTAAGGATTGGTGAGCAGTTCTTC. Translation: CASSLRIGEQFF.

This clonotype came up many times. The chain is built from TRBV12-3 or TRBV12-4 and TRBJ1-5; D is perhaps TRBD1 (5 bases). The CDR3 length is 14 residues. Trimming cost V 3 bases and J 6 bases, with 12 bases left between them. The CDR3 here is CASSFSGKVQPQHF. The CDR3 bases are TGTGCCAGCAGTTTTTCAGGGAAGGTTCAGCCCCAGCATTTT.

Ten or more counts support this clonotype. This CDR3 reads CASSFTSSQNTGELFF. The CDR3 DNA sequence: TGTGCCAGCAGCTTTACTTCCAGTCAGAACACCGGGGAGCTGTTTTTT. The chain links TRBV7-9 to TRBJ2-2, with D unclear. The CDR3 spans 16 residues. V was shortened by 3 bases and J by 1 base, with 12 bases between the two germline ends. Germline CDR1 SEHNR, CDR2 FQNEAQ (reference sequence).

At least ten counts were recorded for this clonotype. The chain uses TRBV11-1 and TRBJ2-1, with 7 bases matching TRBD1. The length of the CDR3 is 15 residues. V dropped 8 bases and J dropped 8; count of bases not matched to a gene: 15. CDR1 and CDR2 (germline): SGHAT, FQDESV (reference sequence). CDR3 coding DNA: TGTGCCAGCTCAGCCGGGACAGCGTTTAGGGATGAGCAGTTCTTC. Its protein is CASSAGTAFRDEQFF.

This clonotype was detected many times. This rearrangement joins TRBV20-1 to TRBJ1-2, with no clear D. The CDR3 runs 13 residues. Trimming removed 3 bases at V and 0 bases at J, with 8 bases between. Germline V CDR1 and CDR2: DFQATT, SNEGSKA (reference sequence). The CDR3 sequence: CSASRTANYGYTF. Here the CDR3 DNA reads TGCAGTGCTAGCAGGACTGCTAACTATGGCTACACCTTC.

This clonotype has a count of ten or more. As DNA, the CDR3 is TGTGCCAGCAGCTTAGGGGCAGGGAACACTGAAGCTTTCTTT. This encodes CASSLGAGNTEAFF. J is TRBJ1-1 and V is TRBV7-2; D gene unclear. V was trimmed by 1 base and J by 1 base, leaving 7 bases between them. This CDR3 has 14 amino acids. Germline loops: CDR1 SGHTA, CDR2 FQGNSA.

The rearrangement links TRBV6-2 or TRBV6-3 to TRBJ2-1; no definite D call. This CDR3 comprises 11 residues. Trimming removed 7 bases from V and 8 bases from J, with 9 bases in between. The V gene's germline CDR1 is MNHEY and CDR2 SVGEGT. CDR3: CASTSAHEQFF. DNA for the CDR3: TGTGCCAGCACCTCAGCGCATGAGCAGTTCTTC.

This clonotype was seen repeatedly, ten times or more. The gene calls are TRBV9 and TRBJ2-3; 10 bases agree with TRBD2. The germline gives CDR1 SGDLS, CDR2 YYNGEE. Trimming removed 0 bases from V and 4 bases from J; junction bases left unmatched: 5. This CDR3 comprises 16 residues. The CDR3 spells CASSVGLAGVPDTQYF. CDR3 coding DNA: TGTGCCAGCAGCGTAGGCCTAGCGGGGGTTCCAGATACGCAGTATTTT.

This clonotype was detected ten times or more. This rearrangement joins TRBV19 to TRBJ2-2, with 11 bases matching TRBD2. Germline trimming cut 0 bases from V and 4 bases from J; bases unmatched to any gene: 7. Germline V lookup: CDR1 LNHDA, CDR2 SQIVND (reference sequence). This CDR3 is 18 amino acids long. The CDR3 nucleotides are TGTGCCAGTAGTATAGAGCCACTAGCGGGGGAATTCACCGGGGAGCTGTTTTTT. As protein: CASSIEPLAGEFTGELFF.

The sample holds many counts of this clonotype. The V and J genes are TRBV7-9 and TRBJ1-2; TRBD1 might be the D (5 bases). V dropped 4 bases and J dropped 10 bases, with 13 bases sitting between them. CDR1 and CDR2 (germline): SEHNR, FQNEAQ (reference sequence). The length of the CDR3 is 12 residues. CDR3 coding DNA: TGTGCCAGCAGCTACGACAGATCTGACTACACCTTC. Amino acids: CASSYDRSDYTF.

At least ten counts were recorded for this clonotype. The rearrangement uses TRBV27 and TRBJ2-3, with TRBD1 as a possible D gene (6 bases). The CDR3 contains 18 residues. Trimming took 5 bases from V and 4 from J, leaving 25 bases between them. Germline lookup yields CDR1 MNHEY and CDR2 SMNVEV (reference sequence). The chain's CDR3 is CASSPLRGRLRRSDTQYF. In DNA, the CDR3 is TGTGCCAGCAGTCCCCTCAGGGGACGGCTTCGGAGGTCAGATACGCAGTATTTT.

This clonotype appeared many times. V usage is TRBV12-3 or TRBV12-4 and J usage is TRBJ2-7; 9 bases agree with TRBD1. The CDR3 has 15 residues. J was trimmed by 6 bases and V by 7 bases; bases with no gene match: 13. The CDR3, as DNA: TGTGCCAGCAACCCGGGACAGGGAGATTTCTCCGAGCAGTACTTC. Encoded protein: CASNPGQGDFSEQYF.

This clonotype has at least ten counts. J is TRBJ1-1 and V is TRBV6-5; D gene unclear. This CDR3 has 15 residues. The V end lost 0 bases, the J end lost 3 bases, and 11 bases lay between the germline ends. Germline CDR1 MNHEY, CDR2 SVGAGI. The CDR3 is CASSYSLDPDTEAFF. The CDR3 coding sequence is TGTGCCAGCAGTTACTCCCTTGACCCGGACACTGAAGCTTTCTTT.

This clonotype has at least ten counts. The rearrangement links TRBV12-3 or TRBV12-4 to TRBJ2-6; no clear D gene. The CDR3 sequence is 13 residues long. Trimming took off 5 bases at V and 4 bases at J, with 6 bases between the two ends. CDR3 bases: TGTGCCAGCAGTGGACCCGGGGCCAACGTCCTGACTTTC. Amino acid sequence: CASSGPGANVLTF.